One sample yielded the 18 T cell receptor beta chains listed below, sequenced in a study of T cell responses to AZD1222 COVID-19 vaccine. The table came from immunoSEQ multiplex PCR; TCRdb's copy has only in-frame clones and leaves some out. This sample yields approximately 150,000 clones, of which about 90% are seen a single time; about 3.8% belongs to the top ten. Sequenced material: peripheral blood, taken 28 days after the second AZD1222 dose. Receptors originate from an adult who received the AZD1222 COVID-19 vaccine.

The chain carries TRBV27 and TRBJ2-4; TRBD1 is a possible D gene (5 bases). V lost 8 bases and J 0 bases, leaving 23 bases between the germline ends. Germline V gives CDR1 MNHEY, CDR2 SMNVEV (reference sequence). The CDR3 length is 18 residues. The CDR3 region has the DNA TGTGCCAGCGGTAACACCCCGACAGCATACCTAGCCAAAAACATTCAGTACTTC. This translates into CASGNTPTAYLAKNIQYF.

This clone was seen a single time. The chain joins TRBV7-2 to TRBJ2-2, with D uncertain. The CDR3 extends over 14 amino acids. Germline V gene data show CDR1 as SGHTA and CDR2 as FQGNSA. The V and J ends lost 8 bases and 3 bases respectively, with 13 bases between them. The CDR3 is CASLADAYTGELFF. In DNA, the CDR3 is TGTGCCAGCCTTGCTGACGCTTACACCGGGGAGCTGTTTTTT.

The chain uses TRBV2 and TRBJ1-2, with D maybe TRBD1 (5 bases). CDR3 length equals 15 residues. Germline V gene lookup returns CDR1 SNHLY and CDR2 FYNNEI. The ends were cut back, 1 base at V and 3 bases at J, with 12 bases in the middle. This chain's CDR3 is CASSEEGDGDYGYTF. DNA for the CDR3: TGTGCCAGCAGTGAAGAAGGGGACGGAGACTATGGCTACACCTTC.

The chain carries TRBV6-5 and TRBJ1-2, with D uncertain. Looked up from germline, CDR1 is MNHEY and CDR2 is SVGAGI. V was cut by 8 bases and J by 4 bases, with 11 bases left in between. This CDR3 contains 12 residues. CDR3 bases: TGTGCCAGCCTCTCCGGTATCTATGGCTACACCTTC. Protein: CASLSGIYGYTF.

The chain links TRBV5-1 to TRBJ2-5, with 8 bases identical to TRBD2. V was pared by 5 bases and J by 2 bases, with 11 bases of the junction left unmatched. Germline CDR1 reads SGHRS; CDR2 reads YFSETQ. The CDR3 length is 16 residues. The chain's CDR3 is CASRTRAGDGQETQYF. The CDR3 nucleotides read TGCGCCAGCAGAACCCGAGCGGGAGATGGGCAAGAGACCCAGTACTTC.

This clone occurred a few times. The CDR3 protein is CASSQTRGGEAFF. Here the CDR3 DNA reads TGTGCCAGCAGCCAGACGCGTGGGGGAGAAGCTTTCTTT. This chain uses TRBV6-6 with TRBJ1-1, with D possibly TRBD1 on 5 matching bases. Germline V gives CDR1 MNHNY, CDR2 SVGAGI (reference sequence). There are 13 residues in the CDR3. V was cut by 6 bases and J by 8 bases, with 16 bases left in between.

The rearrangement joins TRBV10-3 to TRBJ1-2; 9 bases fit TRBD1. With V trimmed by 4 bases and J by 4 bases, 13 bases remained unmatched. CDR1 is ENHRY and CDR2 is SYGVKD in the germline V gene. The CDR3 has 17 residues. The CDR3 DNA sequence: TGTGCCATCAGTGTAGGGGACAGGGTACCGGCGGCCTATGGCTACACCTTC. Protein sequence: CAISVGDRVPAAYGYTF.

The table lists this clone with a count of one. This chain joins TRBV10-3 and TRBJ2-7, with D unclear. From germline, CDR1 is ENHRY and CDR2 SYGVKD. The CDR3 is 12 amino acids. The V gene lost 8 bases and the J gene lost 6 bases, with 14 bases spanning the gap. CDR3 DNA: TGTGCCATCGTCGATTCGACGGCCGAGCAGTACTTC. Encoded protein: CAIVDSTAEQYF.

The gene calls are TRBV7-2 and TRBJ1-1; the D is unclear. The CDR3 consists of 13 residues. Germline loops: CDR1 SGHTA, CDR2 FQGNSA. The V end lost 1 base, the J end lost 7 bases, and 10 bases lay between the germline ends. The CDR3 DNA reads as TGTGCCAGCAGCTTAGGGAGTCCAGTTGAAGCTTTCTTT. Translating gives CASSLGSPVEAFF.

CDR3 sequence reads: CASTSGNYGYTF. The CDR3 DNA reads as TGTGCCAGTACCTCAGGGAACTATGGCTACACCTTC. The chain has TRBV28 and TRBJ1-2; D perhaps matches TRBD1 (5 bases). The CDR3 has 12 amino acids. Germline V lookup: CDR1 MDHEN, CDR2 SYDVKM. With 9 bases removed from V and 2 bases from J, the gap between germline ends came to 10 bases.

V gene TRBV2 combines with J gene TRBJ2-1; D could derive from TRBD1 or TRBD2 (5 bases each). Looked up from germline, CDR1 is SNHLY and CDR2 is FYNNEI. V was clipped by 7 bases and J by 1 base, with 14 bases between them. The CDR3 totals 15 residues. The CDR3 nucleotides read TGTGCCAGCAATTTAAGGGACCTATCCTACAATGAGCAGTTCTTC. This codes for CASNLRDLSYNEQFF.

The rearrangement uses TRBV7-8 and TRBJ2-1, with 9 bases aligning to TRBD2. Germline-derived CDR1 and CDR2 are SGHVS and FQNEAQ. The CDR3 runs to 15 residues. J lost 4 bases, V lost 3 bases, and 4 bases had no gene match. CDR3 residues: CASSFGTSRYNEQFF. The CDR3 nucleotides are TGTGCCAGCAGCTTCGGGACTAGCAGATACAATGAGCAGTTCTTC.

The genes are TRBV7-9 and TRBJ2-2; D remains unclear. The CDR3 runs to 13 residues. V shed 3 bases and J shed 5 bases, with 7 bases lying between them. Germline V gene sequence: CDR1 SEHNR, CDR2 FQNEAQ (reference sequence). Here the CDR3 reads CASSFPPTGELFF. As DNA, the CDR3 is TGTGCCAGCAGCTTCCCCCCTACCGGGGAGCTGTTTTTT.

The J gene is TRBJ1-5, the V gene TRBV28, with D possibly matching TRBD1 (6 bases). Germline CDR1 and CDR2: MDHEN and SYDVKM. The CDR3 has 15 amino acids. Trimming cost V 5 bases and J 6 bases, with 17 bases left between them. As DNA, the CDR3 is TGTGCCAGCAGTACCCACATCGGGGGCGGTCAGCCCCAGCATTTT. Protein: CASSTHIGGGQPQHF.

The chain employs TRBV18 and TRBJ1-6; TRBD1 might be the D (5 bases). Trimming took off 3 bases at V and 6 bases at J, with 18 bases between the two ends. Germline V gene data show CDR1 as KGHSH and CDR2 as LQKENI. The CDR3 is 17 residues long. As DNA, the CDR3 is TGTGCCAGCTCACCCGGGGCTCGGGTGGCCGCTAATTCACCCCTCCACTTT. As protein: CASSPGARVAANSPLHF.

The chain carries TRBV19 and TRBJ2-7; TRBD1 might be the D (6 bases). CDR1 and CDR2 from the germline V gene are LNHDA and SQIVND (reference sequence). The CDR3 spans 13 residues. V gave up 5 bases and J gave up 2 bases, with 10 bases separating them. The CDR3 is CASSATGTYEQYF. CDR3 bases: TGTGCCAGTAGTGCTACAGGGACCTACGAGCAGTACTTC.

CDR3 bases: TGTGCCATCACCCCGATGAGTAATTCACCCCTCCACTTT. Translated: CAITPMSNSPLHF. The chain is built from TRBV10-3 and TRBJ1-6; D call uncertain. V lost 7 bases, J lost 6 bases, and 10 bases lay in between. CDR3 length equals 13 residues. Germline assignment: CDR1 ENHRY and CDR2 SYGVKD.

V and J are TRBV29-1 and TRBJ2-1, with 7 bases that match TRBD2. This CDR3 is 14 amino acids long. CDR1 is SQVTM and CDR2 is ANQGSEA in the germline V gene. V was clipped by 4 bases and J by 5 bases; unmatched bases: 8. The CDR3 DNA sequence: TGCAGCGTTGCCCCGGGCGGGAGCCACAATGAGCAGTTCTTC. Its protein product is CSVAPGGSHNEQFF.